This T cell receptor (beta chain) was observed in a study of blood T cell repertoires in COVID-19. Generated by immunoSEQ multiplex PCR, the TCRdb table keeps only in-frame clones and is missing some. The sample records 75,000 or so clones, roughly 87% being singletons. This CDR3 region has 15 residues. Germline CDR1 reads MDHEN; CDR2 reads SYDVKM. V dropped 2 bases and J dropped 8; count of bases not matched to a gene: 8. Sequencing was performed on peripheral blood. This TCR came from a woman older than 75 with active or convalescent COVID-19. The chain is built from TRBV28 and TRBJ2-1; 8 nucleotides match TRBD2. The CDR3 loop reads CASSLDGRAGYEQFF. In DNA, the CDR3 is TGTGCCAGCAGTTTAGACGGGAGGGCCGGCTATGAGCAGTTCTTC. Drawing the rest from reference TRBV28 and TRBJ2-1, the complete variable domain is DVKVTQSSRYLVKRTGEKVFLECVQDMDHENMFWYRQDPGLGLRLIYFSYDVKMKEKGDIPEGYSVSREKKERFSLILESASTNQTSMYLCASSLDGRAGYEQFFGPGTRLTVL.